The 23 T cell receptor beta chains below were found in one sample sequenced in a study of blood T cell repertoires in COVID-19. Using immunoSEQ multiplex PCR, the repertoire was profiled, and TCRdb retains in-frame clones only, with some absent. Seen here are 300,000 to 450,000 clones, about 87% observed once, and the top ten hold roughly a tenth. The sample taken for sequencing was peripheral blood. Receptors were obtained from a woman aged 25 to 45 with COVID-19, enrolled during active disease.

The chain couples TRBV7-8 to TRBJ1-2; TRBD1 is a possible D gene (6 bases). Trimming cost V 5 bases and J 2 bases, with 9 bases left between them. The CDR3 totals 13 residues. Germline CDR1 SGHVS, CDR2 FQNEAQ. CDR3 bases: TGTGCCAGCAGCCCGGACAGAAACTATGGCTACACCTTC. It yields the protein CASSPDRNYGYTF.

This clone has only a few counts. The chain joins TRBV6-6 to TRBJ1-2; TRBD1 is a possible D gene (5 bases). The germline CDR1 and CDR2 sequences are MNHNY and SVGAGI (reference sequence). V shed 6 bases and J shed 4 bases, with 12 bases lying between them. CDR3 length: 13 residues. The CDR3 is CASSIDSLYGYTF. In nucleotides, the CDR3 is TGTGCCAGCAGCATAGACAGTCTCTATGGCTACACCTTC.

This chain links TRBV3-1 (or the pseudogene TRBV3-2) with TRBJ2-7; weak D call: TRBD2 (6 bases). Per the germline V gene, CDR1 is LGHDT and CDR2 is YNNKEL (reference sequence). The CDR3 consists of 16 residues. Deletions cut 4 bases from V and 7 bases from J, with 23 bases between. CDR3 sequence: CASSPDERRGSREQYF. CDR3 DNA: TGTGCCAGCAGCCCAGACGAACGGCGGGGCTCCCGGGAGCAGTACTTC.

As to this clone: Germline and junction disagree at one end, which may indicate a read error. The J gene is TRBJ2-7, the V gene TRBV27; 8 positions match TRBD1. The germline CDR1 and CDR2 sequences are MNHEY and SMNVEV (reference sequence). The CDR3 runs 14 residues. The CDR3 loop is CASSLGTGGRNLHF. The CDR3 coding sequence is TGTGCCAGCAGTTTAGGGACAGGCGGAAGAAACCTGCATTTC.

This clone was seen just once. The chain couples TRBV27 to TRBJ2-1; TRBD2 matches 12 bases. Germline trimming cut 4 bases from V and 4 bases from J; bases unmatched to any gene: 2. This CDR3 has 15 amino acids. The germline gives CDR1 MNHEY, CDR2 SMNVEV (reference sequence). CDR3 coding DNA: TGTGCCAGCAGTTGGACTAGCGGGACATACAATGAGCAGTTCTTC. Translation gives CASSWTSGTYNEQFF.

The chain has TRBV4-3 and TRBJ2-1; D is unresolved. Trimming removed 4 bases at V and 0 bases at J, with 16 bases between. This CDR3 contains 17 residues. Germline CDR1 LGHNA, CDR2 YSLEER. The CDR3 loop is CASSPASGFSSYNEQFF. In DNA form, the CDR3 reads TGCGCCAGCAGCCCCGCGTCCGGGTTTAGCTCCTACAATGAGCAGTTCTTC.

The chain carries TRBV24-1 and TRBJ2-2; tentatively, D is TRBD2 (5 bases). Per germline, CDR1 KGHDR and CDR2 SFDVKD. The CDR3 covers 15 residues. Between the trimmed V and J ends, which lost 3 bases and 1 base, there was a span of 8 bases. CDR3 region: CATSDPAGNTGELFF. The DNA for the CDR3 is TGTGCCACCAGTGATCCGGCGGGGAACACCGGGGAGCTGTTTTTT.

The chain couples TRBV6-2 or TRBV6-3 to TRBJ2-4; a possible D gene is TRBD1 (5 bases). CDR1 is MNHEY, CDR2 SVGEGT, per germline. The CDR3 sequence is 17 residues long. V lost 4 bases and J lost 1, with 17 bases in between. Here the CDR3 DNA reads TGTGCCAGCAGTTCTCATGAAGGGAACAGGGCCAAAAACATTCAGTACTTC. Its translation: CASSSHEGNRAKNIQYF.

The chain uses TRBV9 and TRBJ1-4; no clear D. There are 17 residues in the CDR3. Trimming stripped 0 bases from V and 0 bases from J, with 12 bases between. The V gene's germline CDR1 is SGDLS and CDR2 YYNGEE. CDR3 DNA sequence: TGTGCCAGCAGCGTAGAATCGGGAGATGCAACTAATGAAAAACTGTTTTTT. Amino acid sequence: CASSVESGDATNEKLFF.

The rearrangement joins TRBV10-2 to TRBJ1-4; unclear D gene. Germline V gives CDR1 WSHSY, CDR2 SAAADI. V was shortened by 0 bases and J by 8 bases, with 10 bases between the two germline ends. This CDR3 region has 14 residues. In nucleotides, the CDR3 is TGCGCCAGCAGTGAGTCGACTGGAGGGGAAAAACTGTTTTTT. It translates to CASSESTGGEKLFF.

The chain joins TRBV4-2 to TRBJ1-4, with a tentative D call TRBD1 (6 bases). Trimming stripped 4 bases from V and 0 bases from J, with 24 bases between. The CDR3 spans 20 residues. CDR1 and CDR2 (germline): LGHNA, YNFKEQ. CDR3 region: CASSLRWQGSYRATNEKLFF. Written as DNA, the CDR3 is TGTGCCAGCAGCCTCCGGTGGCAGGGGAGCTACCGTGCAACTAATGAAAAACTGTTTTTT.

The chain is built from TRBV7-9 and TRBJ2-7; D is possibly TRBD1 (6 bases). The CDR3 has 11 amino acids. Germline assignment: CDR1 SEHNR and CDR2 FQNEAQ (reference sequence). V was shortened by 5 bases and J by 6 bases, with 8 bases between the two germline ends. Here the CDR3 DNA reads TGTGCCAGCAGCCGGACAGCCGAGCAGTACTTC. It yields the protein CASSRTAEQYF. Variable domain in full (rest from reference TRBV7-9 and TRBJ2-7): DTGVSQNPRHKITKRGQNVTFRCDPISEHNRLYWYRQTLGQGPEFLTYFQNEAQLEKSRLLSDRFSAERPKGSFSTLEIQRTEQGDSAMYLCASSRTAEQYFGPGTRLTVT.

The J gene is TRBJ2-6, the V gene TRBV10-3; 7 nucleotides align to TRBD1. This CDR3 has 16 amino acids. The V gene end was trimmed by 6 bases and the J gene end by 1 base; junction bases not matched to a gene: 6. From germline, CDR1 is ENHRY and CDR2 SYGVKD. CDR3 loop: CAISLTGESGANVLTF. CDR3 in DNA: TGTGCCATCAGCTTAACAGGGGAGTCTGGGGCCAACGTCCTGACTTTC.

The gene calls are TRBV3-1 (or the pseudogene TRBV3-2) and TRBJ2-1; 10 bases agree with TRBD2. The CDR3 spans 16 residues. Trimming removed 3 bases from V and 9 bases from J; junction bases left unmatched: 11. Per the germline V gene, CDR1 is LGHDT and CDR2 is YNNKEL (reference sequence). CDR3 DNA sequence: TGTGCCAGCAGCCATACTACCGGGACTAGCGAAGGTGAGCAGTTCTTC. Translating gives CASSHTTGTSEGEQFF.

J is TRBJ2-7 and V is TRBV29-1; 9 nucleotides line up with TRBD2. Looked up from germline, CDR1 is SQVTM and CDR2 is ANQGSEA. Unmatched junction bases numbered 6, after V lost 4 bases and J lost 5 bases. CDR3 length equals 13 residues. This chain's CDR3 is CSVGGGRANEQYF. CDR3 nucleotide sequence: TGCAGCGTTGGAGGCGGGAGGGCAAACGAGCAGTACTTC.

This chain joins TRBV18 and TRBJ1-2, with TRBD1 matching 8 bases. The junction had 14 bases not matched to a gene; V was cut back by 6 bases and J by 2 bases. The CDR3 is 17 residues long. The germline V gene has CDR1 KGHSH and CDR2 LQKENI. CDR3 sequence: CASSPTPGQGGNYGYTF. The CDR3 DNA reads TGTGCCAGCTCTCCTACCCCCGGACAGGGAGGGAACTATGGCTACACCTTC.

The chain joins TRBV20-1 to TRBJ2-7; TRBD1 matches 7 bases. This CDR3 spans 15 amino acids. V dropped 3 bases and J dropped 5; count of bases not matched to a gene: 13. Germline CDR1 reads DFQATT; CDR2 reads SNEGSKA (reference sequence). The CDR3 spells CSASPVAGTEDEQYF. The DNA for the CDR3 is TGCAGTGCTAGTCCCGTCGCCGGGACAGAGGACGAGCAGTACTTC.

A few counts support this clone. The chain is built from TRBV28 and TRBJ1-1, with TRBD1 matching over 8 bases. CDR3 length equals 15 residues. Per the germline V gene, CDR1 is MDHEN and CDR2 is SYDVKM. The V and J ends lost 5 bases and 4 bases, in that order; junction bases with no gene match: 9. In DNA, the CDR3 is TGTGCCAGCAGTCCTTCAGGGGGCCTACCCACTGAAGCTTTCTTT. Translation: CASSPSGGLPTEAFF.

J is TRBJ2-2 and V is TRBV9; TRBD2 matches 7 bases. The CDR3 contains 17 residues. After removal of 1 base from V and 5 bases from J, the junction contained 11 bases not matched to a gene. CDR1 SGDLS and CDR2 YYNGEE come from the germline V gene. The CDR3 is CASSVKDVTSRTGELFF. The CDR3 DNA is TGTGCCAGCAGCGTAAAGGATGTGACTAGCAGAACCGGGGAGCTGTTTTTT.

The V and J genes are TRBV6-6 and TRBJ1-4, with 7 bases aligning to TRBD1. Germline assignment: CDR1 MNHNY and CDR2 SVGAGI (reference sequence). This CDR3 has 13 residues. The ends lost 2 bases at V and 8 bases at J; junction bases unmatched: 2. This chain's CDR3 is CASSYAQGEKLFF. The CDR3 region has the DNA TGTGCCAGCAGTTACGCACAGGGGGAAAAACTGTTTTTT.

This chain joins TRBV25-1 and TRBJ1-1, with 7 positions matching TRBD1. V gave up 3 bases and J gave up 6 bases; unmatched junction bases: 10. The CDR3 spans 15 residues. CDR1 and CDR2 (germline): MGHDK, SYGVNS. The CDR3, as DNA: TGTGCCAGCAGTGATGCCGGGACAGCTAAGGCTGAAGCTTTCTTT. It codes for CASSDAGTAKAEAFF.

The V gene is TRBV27, the J gene TRBJ1-2, with 8 bases identical to TRBD1. The CDR3 extends over 13 amino acids. J was trimmed by 4 bases and V by 6 bases; bases with no gene match: 4. The germline gives CDR1 MNHEY, CDR2 SMNVEV (reference sequence). The CDR3 region has the DNA TGTGCCAGCAGCCAAGGACAGGGCTATGGCTACACCTTC. This encodes CASSQGQGYGYTF.

This chain joins TRBV2 and TRBJ1-5, with 8 positions matching TRBD1. The CDR3 runs 16 residues. CDR1 is SNHLY, CDR2 FYNNEI, per germline. J was trimmed by 2 bases and V by 2 bases; bases with no gene match: 5. CDR3 nucleotide sequence: TGTGCCAGCAGTGAACAGGGGGCAGCTGGCAATCAGCCCCAGCATTTT. Its protein is CASSEQGAAGNQPQHF.